Each of the 27 T cell receptor beta chains below was sequenced from the same sample in a study of blood T cell repertoires in COVID-19. Clones were read by immunoSEQ multiplex PCR, and TCRdb kept only the in-frame ones, dropping some. This sample has 200,000 to 250,000 clones, with more than 80% found just once. Sequencing input: PBMCs or T cells enriched from blood (not recorded which). The source is a man over 45 who had been exposed to COVID-19.

The chain couples TRBV11-2 to TRBJ2-2; D may be TRBD2 (7 bases). This CDR3 spans 16 amino acids. CDR1 and CDR2 (germline): SGHAT, FQNNGV. V was pared by 7 bases and J by 3 bases, with 18 bases between. The CDR3, as DNA: TGTGCCAGCACCATCAGGGGAGGGTCAGACACCGGGGAGCTGTTTTTT. Protein: CASTIRGGSDTGELFF. The variable domain in full, completed from reference TRBV11-2 and TRBJ2-2, reads EAGVAQSPRYKIIEKRQSVAFWCNPISGHATLYWYQQILGQGPKLLIQFQNNGVVDDSQLPKDRFSAERLKGVDSTLKIQPAKLEDSAVYLCASTIRGGSDTGELFFGEGSRLTVL.

This clone turned up a few times. The genes are TRBV6-5 and TRBJ2-6, with TRBD1 matching over 7 bases. Germline V CDR1 and CDR2: MNHEY, SVGAGI. The CDR3 is 15 residues long. The junction had 1 base not matched to a gene; V was cut back by 5 bases and J by 0 bases. CDR3 sequence (DNA): TGTGCCAGCAGTCGGGACAGCTCTGGGGCCAACGTCCTGACTTTC. Encoded protein: CASSRDSSGANVLTF.

The rearrangement links TRBV24-1 to TRBJ1-5; 9 bases are shared with TRBD1. The CDR3 extends over 16 amino acids. CDR1 is KGHDR, CDR2 SFDVKD, per germline. J was trimmed by 2 bases and V by 6 bases; bases with no gene match: 7. The CDR3, as DNA: TGTGCCACCAGTCAACCGGGACAGGGAGGCAATCAGCCCCAGCATTTT. Translated: CATSQPGQGGNQPQHF.

This clone was seen just once. The chain is built from TRBV7-2 and TRBJ1-1; D call uncertain. The CDR3 is 17 amino acids. Between the trimmed V and J ends, which lost 3 bases and 6 bases, there was a span of 23 bases. CDR1 SGHTA and CDR2 FQGNSA come from the germline V gene. CDR3 sequence: CASSFYTPSLGNPEAFF. The CDR3 nucleotides read TGTGCCAGCAGCTTTTATACCCCCAGTCTGGGCAACCCTGAAGCTTTCTTT.

This chain links TRBV19 with TRBJ1-1, with D possibly being TRBD1 (6 bases). Germline lookup yields CDR1 LNHDA and CDR2 SQIVND (reference sequence). The CDR3 covers 13 residues. The V gene lost 4 bases and the J gene lost 3 bases, with 9 bases spanning the gap. CDR3 sequence: CASSNKGDTEAFF. The CDR3 DNA follows: TGTGCCAGTAGTAACAAGGGGGACACTGAAGCTTTCTTT.

J is TRBJ1-1 and V is TRBV5-1, with D tentatively TRBD1 (5 bases). The CDR3 covers 13 residues. Between the trimmed V and J ends, which lost 4 bases and 11 bases, there was a span of 18 bases. Germline CDR1 is SGHRS and CDR2 is YFSETQ. CDR3 residues: CASSDPTTVRAFF. The CDR3 coding sequence is TGCGCCAGCAGCGACCCTACGACAGTCAGGGCTTTCTTT.

This clone appeared once. The V gene is TRBV11-3, the J gene TRBJ2-5; a possible D gene is TRBD1 (6 bases). CDR1 is SGHNT and CDR2 is YENEEA in the germline V gene. The CDR3 is made up of 14 amino acids. The V gene lost 5 bases and the J gene lost 2 bases, with 12 bases spanning the gap. CDR3 nucleotides: TGTGCCAGCAGCCGCAGGACAGAGCAAGAGACCCAGTACTTC. This translates into CASSRRTEQETQYF.

This rearrangement joins TRBV10-1 to TRBJ2-1, with unresolved D. The CDR3 is 16 residues long. From germline, CDR1 is WNHNN and CDR2 SYGVQD (reference sequence). Trimming pared 4 bases from V and 0 bases from J, leaving 13 bases between. CDR3 in amino acids: CASSGLGASSYNEQFF. CDR3 bases: TGCGCCAGCAGTGGCCTTGGCGCTAGCTCCTACAATGAGCAGTTCTTC.

The V call is TRBV5-1, the J call TRBJ2-1; 9 bases match TRBD2. The CDR3 covers 16 residues. Germline CDR1 and CDR2: SGHRS and YFSETQ. The trim removed 0 bases at V and 4 bases at J, leaving 5 bases unmatched. The CDR3 loop reads CASSLGIAGVYNEQFF. The DNA for the CDR3 is TGCGCCAGCAGCTTGGGTATAGCGGGGGTTTACAATGAGCAGTTCTTC.

This chain links TRBV19 with TRBJ2-1; 12 nucleotides match TRBD2. The V gene end was trimmed by 7 bases and the J gene end by 2 bases; junction bases not matched to a gene: 3. Germline CDR1 reads LNHDA; CDR2 reads SQIVND (reference sequence). The CDR3 is made up of 15 amino acids. The CDR3 protein is CASTRLAGAYNEQFF. CDR3 in DNA: TGTGCCAGTACCCGACTAGCGGGAGCCTACAATGAGCAGTTCTTC. Full variable domain (outside the CDR3, taken from reference TRBV19 and TRBJ2-1): DGGITQSPKYLFRKEGQNVTLSCEQNLNHDAMYWYRQDPGQGLRLIYYSQIVNDFQKGDIAEGYSVSREKKESFPLTVTSAQKNPTAFYLCASTRLAGAYNEQFFGPGTRLTVL.

V is TRBV7-3 and J is TRBJ1-2; no clear D. V was trimmed by 9 bases and J by 10 bases, leaving 21 bases between them. From germline, CDR1 is SGHTA and CDR2 FQGTGA. The CDR3 is made up of 13 amino acids. The CDR3: CASRMASEMAYTF. CDR3 nucleotide sequence: TGTGCCAGTCGTATGGCTTCCGAAATGGCCTACACCTTC. The whole variable domain, filled in from reference TRBV7-3 and TRBJ1-2, reads GAGVSQTPSNKVTEKGKYVELRCDPISGHTALYWYRQSLGQGPEFLIYFQGTGAADDSGLPNDRFFAVRPEGSVSTLKIQRTERGDSAVYLCASRMASEMAYTFGSGTRLTVV.

The chain carries TRBV3-1 (or the pseudogene TRBV3-2) and TRBJ2-3, with TRBD1 identical over 9 bases. The CDR3 has 14 residues. Trimming cost V 4 bases and J 4 bases; bases outside gene matches: 3. From germline, CDR1 is LGHDT and CDR2 YNNKEL (reference sequence). The CDR3 region has the DNA TGTGCCAGCAGCCTTCGGACAGGGGCAGATACGCAGTATTTT. This codes for CASSLRTGADTQYF.

In its sample, this clone was seen a few times. This chain joins TRBV19 and TRBJ1-1, with no clear D. Trimming removed 0 bases from V and 3 bases from J, with 11 bases in between. Germline CDR1 reads LNHDA; CDR2 reads SQIVND (reference sequence). The CDR3 is 15 residues long. The CDR3 DNA sequence: TGTGCCAGTAGTATAGATTTTTGGCAGGACACTGAAGCTTTCTTT. As protein: CASSIDFWQDTEAFF.

This chain connects TRBV5-1 to TRBJ1-5; TRBD1 matches at 7 bases. Losses at the gene ends were 4 bases for V and 1 base for J; bases not matched to a gene: 5. CDR3 length equals 15 residues. The germline V gene encodes CDR1 SGHRS and CDR2 YFSETQ. CDR3 protein: CASSLTGTSNQPQHF. The DNA for the CDR3 is TGCGCCAGCAGCCTGACAGGGACGAGCAATCAGCCCCAGCATTTT.

Comment on this clone: Other DNA variants within this sample encode the same CDR3. The rearrangement uses TRBV27 and TRBJ1-5; no clear D gene. Germline V gene data show CDR1 as MNHEY and CDR2 as SMNVEV (reference sequence). The CDR3 is 14 residues long. V was pared by 6 bases and J by 0 bases, with 9 bases between. CDR3 protein: CASSLRSSNQPQHF. The CDR3 nucleotides are TGTGCCAGCAGCCTACGGAGTAGCAATCAGCCCCAGCATTTT.

This clone came up a few times. The chain carries TRBV5-1 and TRBJ1-4; TRBD1 might be the D (5 bases). CDR1 is SGHRS and CDR2 is YFSETQ in the germline V gene. CDR3 length: 16 residues. The germline V and J ends were trimmed by 0 bases and 0 bases, with 9 bases remaining between them. In DNA form, the CDR3 reads TGCGCCAGCAGCTTGGGGACACTCACAACTAATGAAAAACTGTTTTTT. Encoded protein: CASSLGTLTTNEKLFF.

This chain links TRBV7-9 with TRBJ2-5; D is unclear. In germline, CDR1 is SEHNR, CDR2 FQNEAQ (reference sequence). The V end was cut by 1 base, the J end by 5 bases, with 8 bases between. The length of the CDR3 is 13 residues. Here the CDR3 DNA reads TGTGCCAGCAGCTTAGGGGCTGTCGAGACCCAGTACTTC. This gives the protein CASSLGAVETQYF.

This chain joins TRBV5-4 and TRBJ2-3, with D uncertain. This CDR3 is 14 amino acids long. Germline CDR1 reads SGHNT; CDR2 reads YYREEE (reference sequence). With 7 bases removed from V and 0 bases from J, the gap between germline ends came to 12 bases. The CDR3 spells CASHSPRSTDTQYF. The CDR3 DNA sequence: TGTGCCAGCCACTCTCCCAGGAGCACAGATACGCAGTATTTT.

J is TRBJ2-7 and V is TRBV6-6; possible D gene TRBD2, 5 bases. This CDR3 spans 12 amino acids. Germline CDR1 is MNHNY and CDR2 is SVGAGI (reference sequence). CDR3 residues: CVSDPGLGEQYF. The CDR3 DNA follows: TGTGTCTCTGATCCGGGATTGGGCGAGCAGTACTTC.

The chain links TRBV6-1 to TRBJ1-2, with D possibly matching TRBD1 (6 bases). Per germline, CDR1 MNHNS and CDR2 SASEGT. V gave up 3 bases and J gave up 5 bases, with 22 bases separating them. This CDR3 spans 17 amino acids. The CDR3 DNA reads as TGTGCCAGCAGTGACCAGAGAGGCAGGGGCCTAGATTATGGCTACACCTTC. Translating it yields CASSDQRGRGLDYGYTF.

This chain uses TRBV11-3 with TRBJ1-1; 7 bases align to TRBD1. V gave up 2 bases and J gave up 0 bases; unmatched junction bases: 3. This CDR3 has 15 residues. Germline V CDR1 and CDR2: SGHNT, YENEEA. CDR3 region: CASSLSGTVNTEAFF. The CDR3 DNA reads TGTGCCAGCAGCTTATCCGGGACAGTGAACACTGAAGCTTTCTTT.

This rearrangement joins TRBV11-2 to TRBJ2-3; 9 positions agree with TRBD2. CDR3 size: 15 residues. The ends lost 3 bases at V and 3 bases at J; junction bases unmatched: 4. In germline, CDR1 is SGHAT, CDR2 FQNNGV. Here the CDR3 DNA reads TGTGCCAGCAGCTTCCTAGCGGGAACAACAGATACGCAGTATTTT. Translation gives CASSFLAGTTDTQYF.

The chain combines TRBV5-6 with TRBJ1-2, with 11 bases that match TRBD1. Germline V gene sequence: CDR1 SGHDT, CDR2 YYEEEE. The CDR3 sequence is 14 residues long. V lost 3 bases and J lost 7; bases outside the gene matches: 5. The CDR3 loop reads CASSYGQGASGYTF. Written as DNA, the CDR3 is TGTGCCAGCAGCTATGGACAGGGGGCGAGTGGCTACACCTTC.

The J gene is TRBJ2-2, the V gene TRBV27; TRBD2 matches at 11 bases. CDR1 and CDR2 from the germline V gene are MNHEY and SMNVEV (reference sequence). The length of the CDR3 is 16 residues. V shed 5 bases, J shed 3 bases, and the junction held 5 bases outside the gene matches. CDR3 protein: CASSPLAGGYTGELFF. DNA of the CDR3: TGTGCCAGCAGTCCATTAGCGGGGGGGTACACCGGGGAGCTGTTTTTT.

The rearrangement links TRBV27 to TRBJ2-5, with D perhaps TRBD1 (5 bases). The germline CDR1 and CDR2 sequences are MNHEY and SMNVEV (reference sequence). This CDR3 spans 13 amino acids. V shed 5 bases and J shed 5 bases, with 12 bases lying between them. This CDR3 reads CASSLRGMETQYF. CDR3 coding DNA: TGTGCCAGCAGTCTAAGGGGAATGGAGACCCAGTACTTC.

V gene TRBV30 combines with J gene TRBJ1-2, with 7 bases fitting TRBD1. V lost 2 bases, J lost 2 bases, and 8 bases stayed unmatched. Germline V lookup: CDR1 GTSNPN, CDR2 SVGIG (reference sequence). This CDR3 comprises 15 residues. The CDR3 DNA reads as TGTGCCTGGAGTCTTGGGACAGCCTGGAACTATGGCTACACCTTC. Translating it yields CAWSLGTAWNYGYTF.

V usage is TRBV19 and J usage is TRBJ2-2; a weak D match, TRBD1 (6 bases). The V gene's germline CDR1 is LNHDA and CDR2 SQIVND (reference sequence). The CDR3 loop spans 16 amino acids. The V end lost 6 bases, the J end lost 3 bases, and 17 bases lay between the germline ends. The CDR3 region has the DNA TGTGCCAGTAGAAGACCTAGGACAGCCGACACCGGGGAGCTGTTTTTT. Amino acid sequence: CASRRPRTADTGELFF.